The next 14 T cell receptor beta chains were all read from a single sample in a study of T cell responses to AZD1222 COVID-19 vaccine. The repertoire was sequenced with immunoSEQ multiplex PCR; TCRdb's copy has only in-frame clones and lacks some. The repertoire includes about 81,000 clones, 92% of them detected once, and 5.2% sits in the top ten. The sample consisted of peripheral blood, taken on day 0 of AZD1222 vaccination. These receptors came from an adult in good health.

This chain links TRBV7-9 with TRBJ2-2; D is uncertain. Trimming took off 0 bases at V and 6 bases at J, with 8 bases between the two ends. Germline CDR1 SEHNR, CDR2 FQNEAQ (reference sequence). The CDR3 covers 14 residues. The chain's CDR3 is CASSLAGVSGELFF. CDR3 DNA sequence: TGTGCCAGCAGCTTAGCTGGGGTCTCCGGGGAGCTGTTTTTT.

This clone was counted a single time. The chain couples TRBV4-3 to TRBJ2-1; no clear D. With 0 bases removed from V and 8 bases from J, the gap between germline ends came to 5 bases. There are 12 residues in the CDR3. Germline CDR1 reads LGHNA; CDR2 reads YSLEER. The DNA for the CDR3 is TGCGCCAGCAGCCAAGATAGGTATGAGCAGTTCTTC. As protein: CASSQDRYEQFF.

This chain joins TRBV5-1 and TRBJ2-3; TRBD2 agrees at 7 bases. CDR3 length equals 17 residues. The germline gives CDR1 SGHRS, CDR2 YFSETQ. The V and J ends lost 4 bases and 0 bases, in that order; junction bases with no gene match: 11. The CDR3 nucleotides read TGCGCCAGCAGCGTCCTGGGACTACCCTCTAGCACAGATACGCAGTATTTT. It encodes CASSVLGLPSSTDTQYF. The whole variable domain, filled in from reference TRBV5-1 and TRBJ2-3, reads KAGVTQTPRYLIKTRGQQVTLSCSPISGHRSVSWYQQTPGQGLQFLFEYFSETQRNKGNFPGRFSGRQFSNSRSEMNVSTLELGDSALYLCASSVLGLPSSTDTQYFGPGTRLTVL.

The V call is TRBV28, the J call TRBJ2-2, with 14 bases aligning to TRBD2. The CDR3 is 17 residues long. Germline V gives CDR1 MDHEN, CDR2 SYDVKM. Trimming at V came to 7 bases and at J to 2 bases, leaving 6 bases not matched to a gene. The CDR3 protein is CASTTTSGRANTGELFF. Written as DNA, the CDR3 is TGTGCCAGCACCACGACTAGCGGGAGGGCCAACACCGGGGAGCTGTTTTTT. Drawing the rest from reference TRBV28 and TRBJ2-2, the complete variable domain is DVKVTQSSRYLVKRTGEKVFLECVQDMDHENMFWYRQDPGLGLRLIYFSYDVKMKEKGDIPEGYSVSREKKERFSLILESASTNQTSMYLCASTTTSGRANTGELFFGEGSRLTVL.

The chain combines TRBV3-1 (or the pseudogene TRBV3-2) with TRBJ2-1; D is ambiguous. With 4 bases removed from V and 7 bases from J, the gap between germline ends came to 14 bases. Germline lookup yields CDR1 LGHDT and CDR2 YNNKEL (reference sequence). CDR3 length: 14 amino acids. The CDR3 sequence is CASSPSVAWNEQFF. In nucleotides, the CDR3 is TGTGCCAGCAGCCCCTCGGTAGCCTGGAATGAGCAGTTCTTC.

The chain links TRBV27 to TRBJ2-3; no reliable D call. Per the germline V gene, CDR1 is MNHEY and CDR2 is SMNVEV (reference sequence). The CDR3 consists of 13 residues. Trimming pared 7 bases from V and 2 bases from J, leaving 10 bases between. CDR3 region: CASKFSTTDTQYF. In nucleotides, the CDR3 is TGTGCCAGCAAATTTTCTACCACAGATACGCAGTATTTT.

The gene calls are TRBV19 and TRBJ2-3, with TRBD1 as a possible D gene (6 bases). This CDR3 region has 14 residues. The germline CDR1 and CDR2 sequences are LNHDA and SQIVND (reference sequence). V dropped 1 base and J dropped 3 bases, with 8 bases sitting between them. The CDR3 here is CASSIVQGTDTQYF. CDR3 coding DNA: TGTGCCAGTAGTATAGTGCAGGGGACAGATACGCAGTATTTT.

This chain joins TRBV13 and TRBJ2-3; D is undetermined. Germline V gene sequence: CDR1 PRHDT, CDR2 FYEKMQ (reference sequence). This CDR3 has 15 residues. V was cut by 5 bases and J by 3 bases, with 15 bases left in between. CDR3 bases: TGTGCCAGCAGCCCACGAGGAAGTACGACAGATACGCAGTATTTT. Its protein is CASSPRGSTTDTQYF.

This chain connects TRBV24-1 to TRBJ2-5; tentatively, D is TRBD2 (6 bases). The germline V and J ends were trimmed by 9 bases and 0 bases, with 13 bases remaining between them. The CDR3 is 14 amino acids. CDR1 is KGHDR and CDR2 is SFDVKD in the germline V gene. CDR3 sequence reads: CATSIGGDQETQYF. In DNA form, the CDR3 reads TGTGCCACCTCTATCGGGGGAGACCAAGAGACCCAGTACTTC.

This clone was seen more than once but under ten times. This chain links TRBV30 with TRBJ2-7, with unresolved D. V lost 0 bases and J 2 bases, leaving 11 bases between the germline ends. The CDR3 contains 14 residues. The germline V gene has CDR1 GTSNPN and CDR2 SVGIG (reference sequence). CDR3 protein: CAWSVRTFPYEQYF. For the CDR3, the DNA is TGTGCCTGGAGTGTACGGACGTTCCCCTACGAGCAGTACTTC.

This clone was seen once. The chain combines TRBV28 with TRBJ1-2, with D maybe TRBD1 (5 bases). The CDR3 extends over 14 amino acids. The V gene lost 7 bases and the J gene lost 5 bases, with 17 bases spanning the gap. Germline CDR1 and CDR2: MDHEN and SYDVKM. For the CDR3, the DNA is TGTGCCAGCACCCTAGCGGGGCGGGTGTATGGCTACACCTTC. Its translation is CASTLAGRVYGYTF.

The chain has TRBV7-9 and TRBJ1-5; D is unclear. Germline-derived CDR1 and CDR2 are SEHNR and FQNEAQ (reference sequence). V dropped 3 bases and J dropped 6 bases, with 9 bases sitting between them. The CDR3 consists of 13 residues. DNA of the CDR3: TGTGCCAGCAGCTTCAATAGGGCTCAGCCCCAGCATTTT. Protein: CASSFNRAQPQHF.

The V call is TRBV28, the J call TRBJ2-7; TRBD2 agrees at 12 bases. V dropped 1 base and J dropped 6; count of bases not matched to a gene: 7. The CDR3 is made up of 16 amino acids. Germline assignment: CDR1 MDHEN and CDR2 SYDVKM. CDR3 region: CASSLYSSGRVSEQYF. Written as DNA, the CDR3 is TGTGCCAGCAGTTTATACTCTAGCGGGAGGGTTAGCGAGCAGTACTTC.

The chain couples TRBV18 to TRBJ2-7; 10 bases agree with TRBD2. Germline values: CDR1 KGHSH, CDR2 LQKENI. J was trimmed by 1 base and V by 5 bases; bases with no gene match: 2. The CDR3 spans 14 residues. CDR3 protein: CASSALAGSYEQYF. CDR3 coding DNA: TGTGCCAGCTCAGCACTAGCGGGGTCCTACGAGCAGTACTTC.